This T cell receptor beta chain was profiled in a study of T cell changes during pregnancy in multiple sclerosis. The V gene's germline CDR1 is SGHTS and CDR2 YDEGEE. Trimming shortened V by 4 bases and J by 2 bases, and 15 bases separated the two germline ends. The CDR3 runs to 16 residues. Clones were read by immunoSEQ multiplex PCR, and TCRdb kept only the in-frame ones, dropping some. This sample has tens of thousands of clones, with 88% found just once. This material consisted of peripheral blood, taken in the first trimester of pregnancy. This receptor was identified in a female donor with multiple sclerosis, enrolled in a pregnancy study. J is TRBJ1-4 and V is TRBV5-8, with D possibly matching TRBD1 (6 bases). The CDR3 DNA reads TGTGCCAGCAGCCCCGGACAGACCGGGACTAATGAAAAACTGTTTTTT. This gives the protein CASSPGQTGTNEKLFF.